A single sample gave rise to the 13 T cell receptor beta chains below, sequenced in a study of blood T cells in healthy people across ages. A J-beta primer mix and a sample-barcoded 5' primer were used in a second PCR of roughly 7 to 12 cycles. Via MiXCR, TCRdb re-called the 5' RACE reads, giving one row per CDR3 protein. The table records almost 1 million distinct CDR3 sequences, about 53% of them present only once. Sequenced sample: blood. The receptors were gathered from a woman in her sixties or seventies in good health.

The table lists this clonotype with a few counts. This rearrangement joins TRBV29-1 to TRBJ2-1; a possible D gene is TRBD2 (6 bases). Germline CDR1 SQVTM, CDR2 ANQGSEA. The V and J ends lost 4 bases and 1 base respectively, with 17 bases between them. The CDR3 spans 16 residues. The chain's CDR3 is CSVVSGEEPSYNEQFF. The DNA for the CDR3 is TGCAGCGTTGTTTCGGGAGAGGAGCCGTCCTACAATGAGCAGTTCTTC.

This clonotype was detected a few times. CDR3 nucleotide sequence: TGCAGCGCCGGGACAGGGTTTGATGGGACCCAGTACTTC. This translates into CSAGTGFDGTQYF. This chain connects TRBV29-1 to TRBJ2-5; 9 bases are a match to TRBD1. This CDR3 region has 13 residues. The V and J ends lost 7 bases and 7 bases, in that order; junction bases with no gene match: 10. Germline values: CDR1 SQVTM, CDR2 ANQGSEA.

This chain uses TRBV20-1 with TRBJ2-7; D is perhaps TRBD2 (5 bases). The CDR3 loop spans 14 amino acids. V was clipped by 2 bases and J by 2 bases, with 13 bases between them. Germline V gene lookup returns CDR1 DFQATT and CDR2 SNEGSKA (reference sequence). This CDR3 is CSARRNSRAYEQYF. The CDR3 region has the DNA TGCAGTGCTAGAAGGAACTCGCGGGCCTACGAGCAGTACTTC.

The genes are TRBV12-3 or TRBV12-4 and TRBJ1-6, with D unresolved. CDR3 length equals 15 residues. V was trimmed by 4 bases and J by 7 bases, leaving 14 bases between them. The CDR3 DNA reads TGTGCCAGCAGTTACCAATTAGGGAGCAATTCACCCCTCCACTTT. Translation gives CASSYQLGSNSPLHF.

This clonotype was detected many times. This sequence joins TRBV20-1 and TRBJ2-5; TRBD2 aligns across 9 bases. The CDR3 is 16 residues long. The germline V gene encodes CDR1 DFQATT and CDR2 SNEGSKA (reference sequence). CDR3 coding DNA: TGCAGCGTACACAAAGATAGACTAGCGGCCAAAGAGACCCAGTACTTC. Residues: CSVHKDRLAAKETQYF.

The chain is built from TRBV5-1 and TRBJ2-1, with D uncertain. The CDR3 length is 15 residues. The germline V and J ends were trimmed by 3 bases and 2 bases, with 12 bases remaining between them. The germline V gene encodes CDR1 SGHRS and CDR2 YFSETQ. The CDR3 bases are TGCGCCAGCAGCTCCGATAGTATTCCCTACAATGAGCAGTTCTTC. Its translation is CASSSDSIPYNEQFF.

The chain is built from TRBV4-1 and TRBJ1-6; D ambiguous. V was trimmed by 4 bases and J by 7 bases, leaving 20 bases between them. Germline lookup yields CDR1 MGHRA and CDR2 YSYEKL. The CDR3 consists of 17 residues. CDR3: CASSPYTMAGANSPLHF. In DNA, the CDR3 is TGCGCCAGCAGCCCGTATACGATGGCAGGTGCAAATTCACCCCTCCACTTT.

The rearrangement links TRBV4-1 to TRBJ1-5; no clear D. Germline CDR1 reads MGHRA; CDR2 reads YSYEKL. Trimming took 2 bases from V and 6 from J, leaving 14 bases between them. This CDR3 contains 15 residues. DNA of the CDR3: TGCGCCAGCAGCCAAAGTGTCACTTCCACTCAGCCCCAGCATTTT. It encodes CASSQSVTSTQPQHF.

The chain carries TRBV29-1 and TRBJ1-1, with D uncertain. Looked up from germline, CDR1 is SQVTM and CDR2 is ANQGSEA. The CDR3 is made up of 12 amino acids. Trimming cost V 0 bases and J 11 bases, with 13 bases left between them. The CDR3 nucleotides read TGCAGCGTTGAAGATCTGGAAGTTTGGGCTTTCTTT. Translated, it gives CSVEDLEVWAFF.

The chain carries TRBV20-1 and TRBJ2-4; perhaps TRBD2 as D (5 bases). Between the trimmed V and J ends, which lost 1 base and 0 bases, there was a span of 16 bases. This CDR3 comprises 17 residues. The V gene's germline CDR1 is DFQATT and CDR2 SNEGSKA (reference sequence). CDR3 loop: CSARVPGTGLAKNIQYF. The CDR3 nucleotides read TGCAGTGCTAGAGTTCCGGGAACCGGTCTAGCCAAAAACATTCAGTACTTC.

The chain links TRBV7-6 to TRBJ2-7; TRBD2 matches at 8 bases. Germline V gene lookup returns CDR1 SGHVS and CDR2 FNYEAQ. CDR3 size: 16 residues. The trim removed 2 bases at V and 0 bases at J, leaving 6 bases unmatched. The CDR3 DNA is TGTGCCAGCAGCTTAAGAAGCGGGAGAGGCTCCTACGAGCAGTACTTC. Encoded protein: CASSLRSGRGSYEQYF. The whole variable domain, filled in from reference TRBV7-6 and TRBJ2-7, reads GAGVSQSPRYKVTKRGQDVALRCDPISGHVSLYWYRQALGQGPEFLTYFNYEAQQDKSGLPNDRFSAERPEGSISTLTIQRTEQRDSAMYRCASSLRSGRGSYEQYFGPGTRLTVT.

J is TRBJ2-3 and V is TRBV4-1; D is unclear. V was shortened by 1 base and J by 0 bases, with 8 bases between the two germline ends. The CDR3 has 15 residues. CDR1 and CDR2 (germline): MGHRA, YSYEKL. The CDR3 DNA reads TGCGCCAGCAGCCAAGGGGCGTTTAGCACAGATACGCAGTATTTT. It translates to CASSQGAFSTDTQYF.

This clonotype was seen only a few times. The gene calls are TRBV10-3 and TRBJ1-2; unclear D gene. V lost 3 bases to trimming and J lost 4 bases, with 12 bases between them. The CDR3 has 14 amino acids. Germline values: CDR1 ENHRY, CDR2 SYGVKD. CDR3 sequence: CAISDPTLGYGYTF. DNA for the CDR3: TGTGCCATCAGTGACCCGACGCTCGGCTATGGCTACACCTTC.